This entry features one T cell receptor beta chain sequence. These data are taken from a study of blood T cell repertoires in COVID-19. Study summary: COVID-19 samples from acute and convalescent phases originated in the United States, Italy and Spain. PBMCs, B-cell-depleted T cells, or T cells provided the cDNA or gDNA that made up the material.

The V gene's germline CDR1 is LNHDA and CDR2 SQIVND (reference sequence). V shed 3 bases and J 3 bases; nucleotides not matched to a gene: 1. CDR3 size: 13 residues. Measured with immunoSEQ multiplex PCR; TCRdb has only the in-frame clones, and not every one. The profile covers 140,000 or so clones, with around 86% appearing a single time and less than 5% taken by the ten largest. This clonotype was obtained from a woman of 80 years or more with acute or convalescent COVID-19. The sample consisted of peripheral blood. The chain couples TRBV19 to TRBJ2-7; TRBD1 matches 8 bases. The CDR3 loop is CASSIDRGYEQYF. The CDR3 coding sequence is TGTGCCAGTAGTATCGACAGGGGCTACGAGCAGTACTTC.